This is a list of T cell receptor beta chains from one sample in a study of cytomegalovirus exposure and HLA in healthy donors. TCRdb keeps only in-frame clones here, not all; method: immunoSEQ multiplex PCR. In the table there are around 130,000 clones, 8.5% of which are singletons. Sequencing was done on a sample of PBMCs. The source of these receptors is a man between 40 and 49 years old in good health and CMV-seronegative. CDR3s include the opening cysteine and the closing phenylalanine or tryptophan. D genes are given only for firm matches. Only part of the rows carry a size: once, few, many, or a class if the clone is expanded.

>TRBV9|-|15|TRBJ2-2|-
TGTGCCAGCAGCGTAGACAGCTCGAACACCGGGGAGCTGTTTTTT
CASSVDSSNTGELFF
>TRBV7-8|-|13|TRBJ1-2|-
TGTGCCAGCAGCTTCGAGGAAAGCTATGGCTACACCTTC
CASSFEESYGYTF
>TRBV7-2|-|14|TRBJ2-7|-
TGTGCCAGCAGCTTAGGTCCCAGCTCCTACGAGCAGTACTTC
CASSLGPSSYEQYF
>TRBV5-8|-|14|TRBJ1-3|once
TGTGCCAGCAGCTTAGGGGGCTCTGGAAACACCATATATTTT
CASSLGGSGNTIYF
>TRBV27|TRBD2|15|TRBJ2-5|few
TGTGCCAGCAGTTTCCTAGCGGGGGGGCAAGAGACCCAGTACTTC
CASSFLAGGQETQYF
>TRBV7-9|TRBD2|14|TRBJ2-7|-
TGTGCCAGCAGCTTAGTGGGGGGGACCTACGAGCAGTACTTC
CASSLVGGTYEQYF
>TRBV21-1|-|10|TRBJ1-6|few
TGTGCCACTTATAATTCACCCCTCCACTTT
CATYNSPLHF
>TRBV5-6|TRBD1|14|TRBJ1-2|-
TGTGCCAGCAGCAGTTATTCGGCCAGGGGGGGCTACACCTTC
CASSSYSARGGYTF
>TRBV14|-|17|TRBJ2-3|few
TGTGCCAGCAGCCTCACCGCCTACTGGGCAGGCACAGATACGCAGTATTTT
CASSLTAYWAGTDTQYF
>TRBV6-1|-|16|TRBJ1-5|few
TGTGCCAGCAGTGATGGAGACCTACTAGGCAATCAGCCCCAGCATTTT
CASSDGDLLGNQPQHF
>TRBV4-1|TRBD2|18|TRBJ2-1|-
TGCGCCAGCAGCCAATATACCCTCTCTAGCGGGGAGTACAATGAGCAGTTCTTC
CASSQYTLSSGEYNEQFF
>TRBV7-2|TRBD1|16|TRBJ1-6|-
TGTGCCAGCAGCTCGGGACAGGGTTTTTATAATTCACCCCTCCACTTT
CASSSGQGFYNSPLHF
>TRBV6-4|-|13|TRBJ2-3|many
TGTGCCAGCGCTGGGGGGAGTCAAGATACGCAGTATTTT
CASAGGSQDTQYF
>TRBV7-6|TRBD1|14|TRBJ1-2|-
TGTGCCAGCAGTCCCGGGACAGGGGCGAATGGCTACACCTTC
CASSPGTGANGYTF
>TRBV7-9|-|14|TRBJ2-1|-
TGTGCCAGCAGCCCCGGGACAAAGTACAATGAGCAGTTCTTC
CASSPGTKYNEQFF
>TRBV6-5|-|12|TRBJ1-3|many
TGTGCCACCAAAACTTCTGGAAACACCATATATTTT
CATKTSGNTIYF
>TRBV6-1|TRBD1|15|TRBJ2-5|many
TGTGCCAGCACTCACGCGGCAGGGGGCGCGGAGACCCAGTACTTC
CASTHAAGGAETQYF
>TRBV7-3|TRBD1|15|TRBJ1-1|-
TGTGCCAGCAGCTTAGGGGACAGGGGGAACACTGAAGCTTTCTTT
CASSLGDRGNTEAFF
>TRBV25-1|-|15|TRBJ2-7|-
TGTGCCAGCAGTCCCCCGGGCCGGGGGAGAGACGAGCAGTACTTC
CASSPPGRGRDEQYF
>TRBV6-1|-|15|TRBJ2-1|-
TGTGCCAGCAGTGTATCGATCGGCTCCTACAATGAGCAGTTCTTC
CASSVSIGSYNEQFF
>TRBV10-3|TRBD2|14|TRBJ2-1|-
TGTGCCACCTGGACTAGCGGGGCCCACAATGAGCAGTTCTTC
CATWTSGAHNEQFF
>TRBV2|TRBD1|16|TRBJ2-7|-
TGTGCCAGCAGTGACCCCTTCGGGGACAGGGGATACGAGCAGTACTTC
CASSDPFGDRGYEQYF
>TRBV7-8|-|16|TRBJ1-2|-
TGTGCCAGCAGCTTAGGATGGTCGGGGTTAAACGATGGCTACACCTTC
CASSLGWSGLNDGYTF
>TRBV9|-|15|TRBJ2-2|few
TGTGCCAGCAGCCCCACACCGGGTGCCACCGGGGAGCTGTTTTTT
CASSPTPGATGELFF
>TRBV9|TRBD1|16|TRBJ2-3|-
TGTGCCAGCAGCGTAGCTCTGAGGGGGCCCACAGATACGCAGTATTTT
CASSVALRGPTDTQYF
>TRBV4-2|TRBD1|14|TRBJ2-1|-
TGTGCCAGCAGCTATTACAGGGGGCTCAATGAGCAGTTCTTC
CASSYYRGLNEQFF
>TRBV29-1|TRBD2|14|TRBJ2-7|-
TGCAGCGTTGCCAGGACTAGCGGAAACTACGAGCAGTACTTC
CSVARTSGNYEQYF
>TRBV7-9|-|15|TRBJ2-3|-
TGTGCCAGCAGCTTAGGAGCTCTAAGCACAGATACGCAGTATTTT
CASSLGALSTDTQYF
>TRBV10-3|-|15|TRBJ2-1|-
TGTGCCATCAGTGCCGGGACAAGAAGCTACAATGAGCAGTTCTTC
CAISAGTRSYNEQFF
>TRBV6-1|TRBD1|15|TRBJ2-1|few
TGTGCCAGCAGGGACAGGGTCGGATCCTACAATGAGCAGTTCTTC
CASRDRVGSYNEQFF
>TRBV7-9|-|14|TRBJ1-5|few
TGTGCCAGCAGCTTAGACGGTCGCAATCAGCCCCAGCATTTT
CASSLDGRNQPQHF
>TRBV9|TRBD2|18|TRBJ2-3|-
TGTGCCAGCAGCGTAGCGGCGGGGGGACTCTTAAGCACAGATACGCAGTATTTT
CASSVAAGGLLSTDTQYF
>TRBV5-4|TRBD1|15|TRBJ1-2|-
TGTGCCAGCAGCAAGGGGACAGGGGGGGACTATGGCTACACCTTC
CASSKGTGGDYGYTF
>TRBV25-1|-|14|TRBJ1-1|-
TGTGCCAGCAGTGAATATAGGGTAGGAGGAATAGCTTTCTTT
CASSEYRVGGIAFF
>TRBV20-1|-|11|TRBJ2-5|-
TGCAGTGTTCGAACAGGGGAGACCCAGTACTTC
CSVRTGETQYF
>TRBV19|-|15|TRBJ2-7|-
TGTGCCAGTAGTAGCGGGACCCACTCACCCTACGAGCAGTACTTC
CASSSGTHSPYEQYF
>TRBV25-1|-|15|TRBJ1-1|-
TGTGCCAGCAGTGCGCCGGGACACATGAACACTGAAGCTTTCTTT
CASSAPGHMNTEAFF
>TRBV4-2|TRBD1|14|TRBJ2-1|-
TGTGCCAGCAGGGGGACAGGGAGTTACAATGAGCAGTTCTTC
CASRGTGSYNEQFF
>TRBV6-5|TRBD2|16|TRBJ2-5|-
TGTGCCAGCAGTTACTCTCTAGCGGGGGGGCGCAAGACCCAGTACTTC
CASSYSLAGGRKTQYF
>TRBV5-3|-|15|TRBJ1-1|-
TGTGCCAGAATGGTCGCCCAAACAAAGAACACTGAAGCTTTCTTT
CARMVAQTKNTEAFF